This TCR beta chain was recorded in a study of cytomegalovirus exposure and HLA in healthy donors. Findings of the study overall: Rates of TCR association differed by HLA locus in a later analysis, with DRB1 highest and HLA-C lowest.

Both 60 Vbeta primers and 13 Jbeta primers went into the PCR. TCRdb keeps only in-frame clones here, not all; method: immunoSEQ multiplex PCR. The repertoire holds about 140,000 clones, with roughly 73% as singletons. A word on this clone: The antigen is unknown. This CDR3 is also generated by other DNA sequences in the sample.

The CDR3 is made up of 17 amino acids. Trimming took 3 bases from V and 0 from J; bases not matched to a gene: 7. Germline assignment: CDR1 MGHDK and CDR2 SYGVNS. The receptor was isolated from a man between 40 and 49 years old in good health and CMV-seronegative. J is TRBJ2-4 and V is TRBV25-1; 8 bases are a match to TRBD2. The sample was PBMCs. The CDR3 bases are TGTGCCAGCAGTGATATCGGGGGGGAACTAGCCAAAAACATTCAGTACTTC. Its translation: CASSDIGGELAKNIQYF.